The clone carrying this T cell receptor (beta chain) was seen only a few times. Its specificity is unknown. The length of the CDR3 is 17 residues. Germline-derived CDR1 and CDR2 are SGDLS and YYNGEE. With 3 bases clipped from V and 2 bases from J, the junction kept 5 bases outside the gene matches. The sample comes from a study of T cell responses to AZD1222 COVID-19 vaccine. Study-level results: Dominant at 160-218 and 743-854, vaccine-associated CD4 TCRs also spanned spike. Baseline seropositivity occurred in only a handful of AZD1222 recipients.

Sequenced by immunoSEQ multiplex PCR; TCRdb stores in-frame clones only, minus some. The sample yields around 170,000 clones, approximately 90% seen once. The V and J genes are TRBV9 and TRBJ2-5; 15 nucleotides line up with TRBD2. This sequence was found in an adult in good health. The sample in question was peripheral blood, obtained on day 0 of AZD1222 vaccination. The CDR3 is CASSAGTSGGLQETQYF. The CDR3 region has the DNA TGTGCCAGCAGCGCCGGGACTAGCGGGGGGTTACAAGAGACCCAGTACTTC. Filled out from reference TRBV9 and TRBJ2-5, the complete variable domain reads DSGVTQTPKHLITATGQRVTLRCSPRSGDLSVYWYQQSLDQGLQFLIQYYNGEERAKGNILERFSAQQFPDLHSELNLSSLELGDSALYFCASSAGTSGGLQETQYFGPGTRLLVL.